The present T cell receptor beta chain was sequenced within a study of T-cell memory formation after mild COVID-19. Turning to the study itself: For the most part, TCR clusters were specific to one donor.

This clonotype appeared a few times. The antigen remains undetermined. TCRdb re-analysed the 5' RACE reads in MiXCR, keeping a single row per CDR3 protein. The sample shows 300,000 to 400,000 distinct CDR3 sequences, roughly an eighth of them seen only once. Study-wide results and limits: Memory from before infection featured some responding clones, which suggests cross-reactive memory joined. CD4/CD8 balance held among clones contracting day 15 to 85, and later expanders leaned CD4+. Mostly located in CM and EM were contracting CD4+ clones, with contracting CD8+ clones located in EMRA.

CDR3 length equals 15 residues. V was clipped by 5 bases and J by 8 bases; unmatched bases: 7. Sequencing was carried out using PBMCs or a T cell subset sorted from them (not recorded which). This TCR was sampled from a man aged 18 to 30 who had mild COVID-19 (a few samples of this study predate the infection). Cell type and time point are not known. This rearrangement joins TRBV12-3 or TRBV12-4 to TRBJ2-1, with 12 bases matching TRBD2. CDR3 sequence reads: CASSPTSGGMDEQFF. DNA for the CDR3: TGTGCCAGCAGTCCGACTAGCGGGGGAATGGATGAGCAGTTCTTC.